What follows are 31 T cell receptor beta chains derived from one specimen sequenced in a study of beta chain features in type 1 diabetes. What was sequenced were expressed TCRB transcripts, since all of the isolated RNA had been reverse transcribed. TCRdb's copy holds only in-frame clones and misses some; the assay was immunoSEQ multiplex PCR. The sample includes around 430,000 clones, 30% of them seen just once. Sequencing input: naive CD4+ T cells from blood. The receptors here all came from a man between 18 and 35 years old in good health.

This clone was observed a handful of times. The J gene is TRBJ1-5, the V gene TRBV30, with TRBD1 as a possible D gene (5 bases). Trimming stripped 2 bases from V and 6 bases from J, with 17 bases between. CDR1 is GTSNPN and CDR2 is SVGIG in the germline V gene (reference sequence). The CDR3 length is 15 residues. CDR3 sequence reads: CAWSRDRRGGQPQHF. In DNA form, the CDR3 reads TGTGCCTGGAGTAGGGACCGCCGGGGAGGTCAGCCCCAGCATTTT.

The chain employs TRBV6-5 and TRBJ2-7; TRBD2 matches 11 bases. Germline loops: CDR1 MNHEY, CDR2 SVGAGI. Germline trimming cut 8 bases from V and 2 bases from J; bases unmatched to any gene: 5. The CDR3 is 14 amino acids. The chain's CDR3 is CASRGTSGTYEQYF. The DNA for the CDR3 is TGTGCCAGCCGCGGGACTAGCGGCACCTACGAGCAGTACTTC.

V gene TRBV20-1 combines with J gene TRBJ2-3; D unresolved. The CDR3 extends over 11 amino acids. Between the trimmed V and J ends, which lost 1 base and 4 bases, there was a span of 3 bases. Germline assignment: CDR1 DFQATT and CDR2 SNEGSKA (reference sequence). The CDR3 bases are TGCAGTGCTAGAGTCCCAGATACGCAGTATTTT. It is translated as CSARVPDTQYF.

The table lists this clone with a few counts. This chain links TRBV28 with TRBJ1-2; 7 bases agree with TRBD1. Germline V gives CDR1 MDHEN, CDR2 SYDVKM. This CDR3 spans 12 amino acids. Losses at the gene ends were 4 bases for V and 13 bases for J; bases not matched to a gene: 9. CDR3 DNA sequence: TGTGCCAGCAGTTCGACAGGGTATGACGGCACCTTC. It yields the protein CASSSTGYDGTF.

The V gene is TRBV5-1, the J gene TRBJ2-5, with 8 bases matching TRBD2. Germline trimming cut 1 base from V and 1 base from J; bases unmatched to any gene: 3. Germline CDR1 SGHRS, CDR2 YFSETQ. This CDR3 region has 15 residues. CDR3 region: CASSLKLAGQETQYF. CDR3 nucleotides: TGCGCCAGCAGCTTGAAGCTAGCGGGCCAAGAGACCCAGTACTTC.

The V gene is TRBV5-1, the J gene TRBJ1-2, with TRBD1 as a possible D gene (5 bases). The germline V and J ends were trimmed by 0 bases and 8 bases, with 11 bases remaining between them. CDR1 and CDR2 (germline): SGHRS, YFSETQ. This CDR3 has 13 amino acids. The CDR3 loop is CASSLVGGAGYTF. The DNA for the CDR3 is TGCGCCAGCAGCTTGGTGGGAGGGGCCGGCTACACCTTC.

This clone is a singleton in its sample. The V call is TRBV30, the J call TRBJ2-1, with D unclear. This CDR3 spans 12 amino acids. Germline CDR1 reads GTSNPN; CDR2 reads SVGIG (reference sequence). Trimming shortened V by 0 bases and J by 10 bases, and 10 bases separated the two germline ends. The CDR3 DNA reads as TGTGCCTGGAGTGTAAGGTTTGGGGAGCAGTTCTTC. It yields the protein CAWSVRFGEQFF. The full variable domain, completed using reference TRBV30 and TRBJ2-1, is SQTIHQWPATLVQPVGSPLSLECTVEGTSNPNLYWYRQAAGRGLQLLFYSVGIGQISSEVPQNLSASRPQDRQFILSSKKLLLSDSGFYLCAWSVRFGEQFFGPGTRLTVL.

The V gene is TRBV4-3, the J gene TRBJ1-4, with 9 positions matching TRBD1. Germline trimming cut 5 bases from V and 6 bases from J; bases unmatched to any gene: 4. CDR3 length: 14 amino acids. From germline, CDR1 is LGHNA and CDR2 YSLEER. CDR3 residues: CASSGRTGDEKLFF. The CDR3 bases are TGCGCCAGCAGCGGCCGGACAGGGGATGAAAAACTGTTTTTT.

The CDR3 is CASSGPTGNTEAFF. The CDR3 DNA sequence: TGTGCCAGCAGTGGACCCACAGGGAACACTGAAGCTTTCTTT. The chain uses TRBV2 and TRBJ1-1; D might be TRBD1 (5 bases). The CDR3 totals 14 residues. The V and J ends lost 4 bases and 1 base respectively, with 10 bases between them. Germline V gives CDR1 SNHLY, CDR2 FYNNEI.

The chain recombines TRBV7-6 with TRBJ2-3; 7 nucleotides match TRBD2. The ends lost 2 bases at V and 1 base at J; junction bases unmatched: 3. Germline loops: CDR1 SGHVS, CDR2 FNYEAQ. CDR3 length: 15 amino acids. The CDR3 DNA reads as TGTGCCAGCAGCTTACTAACTAGCGGCACAGATACGCAGTATTTT. Translating gives CASSLLTSGTDTQYF.

For the CDR3, the DNA is TGCGCCAGCAGCTTGGAGGGCGAGCAGTACTTC. Amino acid sequence: CASSLEGEQYF. This chain uses TRBV5-1 with TRBJ2-7, with unresolved D. This CDR3 region has 11 residues. V was pared by 0 bases and J by 6 bases, with 4 bases between. Germline values: CDR1 SGHRS, CDR2 YFSETQ.

This clone was seen a handful of times. Here the CDR3 DNA reads TGTGCCAGCAGCGATAGCGGGGGTCAGTACTTC. This gives the protein CASSDSGGQYF. The V gene is TRBV9, the J gene TRBJ2-7; 9 bases match TRBD2. Germline V gives CDR1 SGDLS, CDR2 YYNGEE. With 3 bases clipped from V and 10 bases from J, the junction kept 2 bases outside the gene matches. CDR3 size: 11 residues.

V and J are TRBV20-1 and TRBJ2-5; 7 bases are a match to TRBD1. Looked up from germline, CDR1 is DFQATT and CDR2 is SNEGSKA (reference sequence). The J segment lost 11 bases and the V segment lost 5 bases, leaving 8 bases of the junction unmatched. This CDR3 is 11 amino acids long. This CDR3 is CSAPGQLRQYF. In DNA, the CDR3 is TGCAGTGCTCCGGGACAGCTAAGGCAGTACTTC.

The chain joins TRBV30 to TRBJ2-1; 9 bases are shared with TRBD2. Germline CDR1 is GTSNPN and CDR2 is SVGIG (reference sequence). The V segment lost 0 bases and the J segment 6 bases; nucleotides outside the gene matches: 6. The CDR3 consists of 15 residues. In nucleotides, the CDR3 is TGTGCCTGGAGTGTTGCGGGAGGGCGTGGCAATGAGCAGTTCTTC. Amino acid sequence: CAWSVAGGRGNEQFF.

The chain carries TRBV25-1 and TRBJ1-2; 7 nucleotides align to TRBD1. Germline V gene sequence: CDR1 MGHDK, CDR2 SYGVNS. CDR3 length equals 13 residues. Germline trimming cut 8 bases from V and 3 bases from J; bases unmatched to any gene: 6. CDR3 nucleotides: TGTGCCAGCGGCAGGGGGGTTGACTATGGCTACACCTTC. The encoded protein is CASGRGVDYGYTF.

The V call is TRBV30, the J call TRBJ2-7; 9 nucleotides line up with TRBD1. Germline V lookup: CDR1 GTSNPN, CDR2 SVGIG (reference sequence). CDR3 length: 13 residues. DNA for the CDR3: TGTGCTCGTTCGGGGACAGGGATGTCCGAGCAGTACTTC. It encodes CARSGTGMSEQYF.

Concerning this clone itself: Other DNA sequences in this sample translate to the same CDR3. This rearrangement joins TRBV5-6 to TRBJ2-1; a weak D match, TRBD2 (5 bases). Looked up from germline, CDR1 is SGHDT and CDR2 is YYEEEE. V lost 4 bases to trimming and J lost 0 bases, with 14 bases between them. This CDR3 has 16 amino acids. The CDR3 DNA follows: TGTGCCAGCAGCACCCGGACGGGAAGCTCCTACAATGAGCAGTTCTTC. It yields the protein CASSTRTGSSYNEQFF. Full variable domain (rest looked up from reference TRBV5-6 and TRBJ2-1): DAGVTQSPTHLIKTRGQQVTLRCSPKSGHDTVSWYQQALGQGPQFIFQYYEEEERQRGNFPDRFSGHQFPNYSSELNVNALLLGDSALYLCASSTRTGSSYNEQFFGPGTRLTVL.

This clone was seen a handful of times. The gene calls are TRBV25-1 and TRBJ2-7, with D tentatively TRBD1 (5 bases). CDR3 length: 13 amino acids. The ends were cut back, 7 bases at V and 3 bases at J, with 13 bases in the middle. Germline V gene lookup returns CDR1 MGHDK and CDR2 SYGVNS. The DNA of the CDR3 is TGTGCCAGCACTGGACAAAACCGCTACGAGCAGTACTTC. Translation: CASTGQNRYEQYF.

This sequence joins TRBV4-1 and TRBJ1-5; D is possibly TRBD1 (5 bases). CDR1 is MGHRA, CDR2 YSYEKL, per germline. The CDR3 is 17 amino acids. V lost 5 bases and J lost 6, with 23 bases in between. This CDR3 reads CASSFAIGAGIVQPQHF. The CDR3 coding sequence is TGCGCCAGCAGCTTCGCTATTGGGGCAGGAATTGTTCAGCCCCAGCATTTT.

The chain carries TRBV4-1 and TRBJ2-7; D unresolved. CDR1 and CDR2 (germline): MGHRA, YSYEKL. The CDR3 length is 12 residues. V lost 3 bases and J lost 4, with 7 bases in between. The CDR3 sequence: CASSHNSYEQYF. CDR3 nucleotide sequence: TGCGCCAGCAGCCATAACTCGTACGAGCAGTACTTC.

This clone has only a few counts. V is TRBV28 and J is TRBJ2-3; weak D call: TRBD2 (6 bases). CDR1 and CDR2 from the germline V gene are MDHEN and SYDVKM. The CDR3 consists of 14 residues. The V end lost 6 bases, the J end lost 5 bases, and 15 bases lay between the germline ends. The CDR3 spells CASSPGGSIDTQYF. The CDR3 region has the DNA TGTGCCAGCAGCCCCGGGGGTTCGATAGATACGCAGTATTTT.

This clone showed up just a few times. The rearrangement links TRBV29-1 to TRBJ2-5; a weak D match, TRBD2 (5 bases). The germline V gene has CDR1 SQVTM and CDR2 ANQGSEA. The CDR3 has 14 residues. V was cut by 6 bases and J by 4 bases, with 18 bases left in between. The CDR3 DNA is TGCAGCGTCCTAGGGTCGGACGGACTAGAGACCCAGTACTTC. This codes for CSVLGSDGLETQYF.

The V gene is TRBV5-6, the J gene TRBJ2-7; no definite D call. V dropped 3 bases and J dropped 1 base, with 11 bases sitting between them. Germline CDR1 is SGHDT and CDR2 is YYEEEE. CDR3 size: 14 residues. The CDR3 DNA follows: TGTGCCAGCAGCTCCTCGGGCAGATCCTACGAGCAGTACTTC. Translated: CASSSSGRSYEQYF. Full variable domain (remainder filled in from reference TRBV5-6 and TRBJ2-7): DAGVTQSPTHLIKTRGQQVTLRCSPKSGHDTVSWYQQALGQGPQFIFQYYEEEERQRGNFPDRFSGHQFPNYSSELNVNALLLGDSALYLCASSSSGRSYEQYFGPGTRLTVT.

As to this clone: The same CDR3 can be traced to other DNA sequences in this sample. This sequence joins TRBV7-2 and TRBJ2-6, with D uncertain. The CDR3 contains 15 residues. Trimming cost V 6 bases and J 0 bases, with 9 bases left between them. Germline V lookup: CDR1 SGHTA, CDR2 FQGNSA. CDR3 sequence reads: CASRPPTSGANVLTF. CDR3 sequence (DNA): TGTGCCAGCAGGCCGCCAACCTCTGGGGCCAACGTCCTGACTTTC.

This clone appeared a few times. The J gene is TRBJ2-4, the V gene TRBV4-3; a weak D match, TRBD2 (6 bases). Per the germline V gene, CDR1 is LGHNA and CDR2 is YSLEER. This CDR3 is built from 16 residues. The V end was cut by 2 bases, the J end by 0 bases, with 11 bases between. The CDR3 reads CASSQISGRAKNIQYF. CDR3 nucleotides: TGCGCCAGCAGCCAAATTAGCGGAAGAGCCAAAAACATTCAGTACTTC.

This clone was counted between two and nine times. This chain joins TRBV15 and TRBJ1-2; D remains unclear. The CDR3 consists of 15 residues. Germline CDR1 and CDR2: LNHNV and YYDKDF (reference sequence). V dropped 1 base and J dropped 2 bases, with 11 bases sitting between them. CDR3 amino acids: CATSRGAGVNYGYTF. CDR3 DNA sequence: TGTGCCACCAGCAGAGGGGCAGGAGTAAACTATGGCTACACCTTC.

This clone was counted only a few times. The chain links TRBV19 to TRBJ2-5, with D unclear. Germline V gene lookup returns CDR1 LNHDA and CDR2 SQIVND (reference sequence). The CDR3 covers 12 residues. V gave up 5 bases and J gave up 6 bases, with 10 bases separating them. The CDR3 protein is CASSDLSQTQYF. In DNA form, the CDR3 reads TGTGCCAGTAGTGACTTATCCCAGACCCAGTACTTC.

This clone was seen more than once but under ten times. The chain is built from TRBV7-2 and TRBJ2-3; D gene unclear. V lost 3 bases and J 2 bases, leaving 6 bases between the germline ends. Per germline, CDR1 SGHTA and CDR2 FQGNSA. The CDR3 runs to 13 residues. This CDR3 is CASSFGITDTQYF. In nucleotides, the CDR3 is TGTGCCAGCAGCTTTGGGATCACAGATACGCAGTATTTT.

The table lists this clone with a few counts. The chain employs TRBV10-3 and TRBJ2-7; D is tentatively TRBD1 or TRBD2 (5 bases each). The germline V gene has CDR1 ENHRY and CDR2 SYGVKD. Trimming stripped 4 bases from V and 6 bases from J, with 7 bases between. CDR3 length equals 11 residues. The CDR3 spells CAISGGAEQYF. In DNA form, the CDR3 reads TGTGCCATCAGTGGAGGGGCCGAGCAGTACTTC.

This clone was observed a few times. This chain links TRBV30 with TRBJ1-2, with 7 nucleotides matching TRBD1. Germline V CDR1 and CDR2: GTSNPN, SVGIG (reference sequence). V shed 0 bases and J 7 bases; nucleotides not matched to a gene: 5. The CDR3 spans 13 residues. The CDR3 DNA reads TGTGCCTGGAGTGTAGGAGGGGGCGTTGGCTACACCTTC. It encodes CAWSVGGGVGYTF.

The chain carries TRBV9 and TRBJ2-1, with 8 bases fitting TRBD2. The junction had 7 bases not matched to a gene; V was cut back by 4 bases and J by 4 bases. The germline V gene has CDR1 SGDLS and CDR2 YYNGEE. The CDR3 is made up of 15 amino acids. CDR3 region: CASSPTGGNYNEQFF. As DNA, the CDR3 is TGTGCCAGCAGCCCGACGGGAGGGAATTACAATGAGCAGTTCTTC.